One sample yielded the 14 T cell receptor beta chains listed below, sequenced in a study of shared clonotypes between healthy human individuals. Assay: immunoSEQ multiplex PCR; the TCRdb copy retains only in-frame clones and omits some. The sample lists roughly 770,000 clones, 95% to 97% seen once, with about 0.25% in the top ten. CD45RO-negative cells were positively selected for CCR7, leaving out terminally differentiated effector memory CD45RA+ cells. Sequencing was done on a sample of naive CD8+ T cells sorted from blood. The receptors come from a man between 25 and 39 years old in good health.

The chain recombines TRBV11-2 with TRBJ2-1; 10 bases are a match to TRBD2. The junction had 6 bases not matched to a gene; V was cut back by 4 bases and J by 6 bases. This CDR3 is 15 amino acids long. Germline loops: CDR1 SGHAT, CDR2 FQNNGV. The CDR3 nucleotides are TGTGCCAGCAGCTCTCTAGCGGGAGCCTCCAATGAGCAGTTCTTC. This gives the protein CASSSLAGASNEQFF. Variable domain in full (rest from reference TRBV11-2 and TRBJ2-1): EAGVAQSPRYKIIEKRQSVAFWCNPISGHATLYWYQQILGQGPKLLIQFQNNGVVDDSQLPKDRFSAERLKGVDSTLKIQPAKLEDSAVYLCASSSLAGASNEQFFGPGTRLTVL.

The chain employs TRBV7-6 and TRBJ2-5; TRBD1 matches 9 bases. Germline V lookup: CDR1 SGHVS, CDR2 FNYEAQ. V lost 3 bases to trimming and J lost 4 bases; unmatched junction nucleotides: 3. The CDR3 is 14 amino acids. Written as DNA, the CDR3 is TGTGCCAGCAGCTTTGGGACAGGGCCAGAGACCCAGTACTTC. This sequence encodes CASSFGTGPETQYF.

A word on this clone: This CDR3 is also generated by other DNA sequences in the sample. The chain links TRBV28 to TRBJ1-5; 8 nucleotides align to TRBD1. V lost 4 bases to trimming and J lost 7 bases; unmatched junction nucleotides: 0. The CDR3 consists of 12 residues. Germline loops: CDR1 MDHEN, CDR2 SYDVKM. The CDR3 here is CASSSGGQPQHF. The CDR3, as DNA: TGTGCCAGCAGTTCAGGGGGCCAGCCCCAGCATTTT.

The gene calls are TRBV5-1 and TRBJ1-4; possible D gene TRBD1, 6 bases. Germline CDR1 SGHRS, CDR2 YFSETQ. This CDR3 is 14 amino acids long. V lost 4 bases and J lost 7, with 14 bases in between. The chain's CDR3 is CASSNTGLAEKLFF. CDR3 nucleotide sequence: TGCGCCAGCAGCAACACAGGGCTGGCTGAAAAACTGTTTTTT. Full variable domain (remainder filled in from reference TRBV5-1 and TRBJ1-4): KAGVTQTPRYLIKTRGQQVTLSCSPISGHRSVSWYQQTPGQGLQFLFEYFSETQRNKGNFPGRFSGRQFSNSRSEMNVSTLELGDSALYLCASSNTGLAEKLFFGSGTQLSVL.

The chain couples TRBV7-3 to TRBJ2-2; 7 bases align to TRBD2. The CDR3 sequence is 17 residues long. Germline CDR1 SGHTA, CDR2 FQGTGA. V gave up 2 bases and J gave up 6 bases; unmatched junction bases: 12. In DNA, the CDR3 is TGTGCCAGCAGCTTATACCCCATGGGAGGGCCGTCCGGGGAGCTGTTTTTT. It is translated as CASSLYPMGGPSGELFF.

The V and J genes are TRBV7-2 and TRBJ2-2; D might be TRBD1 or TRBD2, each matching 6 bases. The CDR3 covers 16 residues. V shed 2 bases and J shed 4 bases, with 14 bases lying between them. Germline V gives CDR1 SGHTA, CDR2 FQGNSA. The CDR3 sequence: CASSLTGGRATGELFF. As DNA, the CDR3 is TGTGCCAGCAGCTTAACTGGGGGGCGAGCCACCGGGGAGCTGTTTTTT.

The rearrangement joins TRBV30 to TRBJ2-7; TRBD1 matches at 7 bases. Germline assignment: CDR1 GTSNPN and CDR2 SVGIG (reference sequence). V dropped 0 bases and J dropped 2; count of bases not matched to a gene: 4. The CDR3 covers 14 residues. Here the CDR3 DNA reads TGTGCCTGGAGTGTCCGGGACAGACCCTACGAGCAGTACTTC. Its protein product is CAWSVRDRPYEQYF.

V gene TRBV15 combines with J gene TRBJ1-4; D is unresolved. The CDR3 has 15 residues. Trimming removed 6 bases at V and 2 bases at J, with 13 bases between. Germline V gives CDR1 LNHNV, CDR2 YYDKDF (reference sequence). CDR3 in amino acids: CATRATPRTNEKLFF. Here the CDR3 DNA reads TGTGCCACCAGGGCGACCCCGCGCACTAATGAAAAACTGTTTTTT.

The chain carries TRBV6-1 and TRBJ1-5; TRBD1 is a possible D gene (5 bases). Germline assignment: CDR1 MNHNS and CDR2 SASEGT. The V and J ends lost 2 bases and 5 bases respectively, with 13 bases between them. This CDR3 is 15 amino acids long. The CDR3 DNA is TGTGCCAGCAGTGAAACGAGGACAACTTATCAGCCCCAGCATTTT. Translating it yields CASSETRTTYQPQHF.

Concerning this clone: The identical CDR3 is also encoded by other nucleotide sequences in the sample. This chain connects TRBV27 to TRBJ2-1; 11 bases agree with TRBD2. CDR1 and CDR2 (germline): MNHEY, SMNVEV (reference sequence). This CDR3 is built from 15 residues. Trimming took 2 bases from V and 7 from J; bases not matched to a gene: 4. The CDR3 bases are TGTGCCAGCAGTTTAATAGCGGGAGGGTCAAATGAGCAGTTCTTC. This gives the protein CASSLIAGGSNEQFF.

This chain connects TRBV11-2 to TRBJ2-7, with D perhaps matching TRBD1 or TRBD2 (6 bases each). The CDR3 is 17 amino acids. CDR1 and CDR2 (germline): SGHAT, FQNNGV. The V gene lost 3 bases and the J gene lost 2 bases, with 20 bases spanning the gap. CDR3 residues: CASSFPVAGTKTYEQYF. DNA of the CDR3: TGTGCCAGCAGCTTTCCGGTCGCGGGGACAAAGACCTACGAGCAGTACTTC.

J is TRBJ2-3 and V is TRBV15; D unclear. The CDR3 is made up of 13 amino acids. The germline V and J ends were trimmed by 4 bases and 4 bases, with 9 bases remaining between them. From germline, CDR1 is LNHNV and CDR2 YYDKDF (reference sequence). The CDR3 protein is CATSNPQPDTQYF. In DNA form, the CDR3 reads TGTGCCACCAGCAACCCGCAGCCAGATACGCAGTATTTT.

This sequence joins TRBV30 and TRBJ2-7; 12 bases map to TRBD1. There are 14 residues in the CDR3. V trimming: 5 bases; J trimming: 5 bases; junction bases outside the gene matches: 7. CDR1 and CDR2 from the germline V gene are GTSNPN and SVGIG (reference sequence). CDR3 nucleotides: TGTGCCTGGGAGCCGGGACAGGGGGCTCACGAGCAGTACTTC. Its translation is CAWEPGQGAHEQYF. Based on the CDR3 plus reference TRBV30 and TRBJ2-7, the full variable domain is SQTIHQWPATLVQPVGSPLSLECTVEGTSNPNLYWYRQAAGRGLQLLFYSVGIGQISSEVPQNLSASRPQDRQFILSSKKLLLSDSGFYLCAWEPGQGAHEQYFGPGTRLTVT.

Here the CDR3 DNA reads TGCGCCAGCAGCGAGGCCCTAGCGGGAGGGCCGGACGAGCAGTTCTTC. Residues: CASSEALAGGPDEQFF. The chain combines TRBV5-1 with TRBJ2-1; 12 nucleotides align to TRBD2. The CDR3 length is 16 residues. The trim removed 4 bases at V and 10 bases at J, leaving 12 bases unmatched. CDR1 is SGHRS, CDR2 YFSETQ, per germline.